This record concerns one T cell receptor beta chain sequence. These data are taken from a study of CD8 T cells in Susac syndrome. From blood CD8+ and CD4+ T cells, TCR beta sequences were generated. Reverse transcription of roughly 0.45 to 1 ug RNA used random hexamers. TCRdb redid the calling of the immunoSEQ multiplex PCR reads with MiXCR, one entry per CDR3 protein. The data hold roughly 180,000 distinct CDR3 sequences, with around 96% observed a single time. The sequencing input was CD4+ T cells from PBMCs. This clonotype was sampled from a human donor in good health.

This CDR3 reads CSVGMAGETQYF. The CDR3, as DNA: TGCAGCGTGGGAATGGCGGGGGAGACCCAGTACTTC. The chain links TRBV29-1 to TRBJ2-5, with D perhaps matching TRBD2 (6 bases). The CDR3 has 12 residues. V was clipped by 6 bases and J by 5 bases, with 13 bases between them. Germline values: CDR1 SQVTM, CDR2 ANQGSEA. The entire variable domain, with the rest obtained from reference TRBV29-1 and TRBJ2-5, is as follows: SAVISQKPSRDICQRGTSLTIQCQVDSQVTMMFWYRQQPGQSLTLIATANQGSEATYESGFVIDKFPISRPNLTFSTLTVSNMSPEDSSIYLCSVGMAGETQYFGPGTRLLVL.